This T cell receptor (beta chain) came from a study of siplizumab effects on memory and regulatory T cells. Data came from immunoSEQ multiplex PCR; TCRdb stores just in-frame clones and leaves some out. This table has roughly 92,000 clones, roughly 94% appearing once. This clone occurred once. Other DNA sequences from this sample encode an identical CDR3 as well. The TCR comes from a human donor in good health. Sequencing was done on a sample of non-Treg CD4+ T cells sorted from blood.

In nucleotides, the CDR3 is TGTGCCAGCAGCCTCCGGGACAGGGTTTTCGGGGAGCTGTTTTTT. Translated: CASSLRDRVFGELFF. This chain joins TRBV7-8 and TRBJ2-2, with 9 bases that match TRBD1. This CDR3 comprises 15 residues. Germline lookup yields CDR1 SGHVS and CDR2 FQNEAQ. The junction had 8 bases not matched to a gene; V was cut back by 5 bases and J by 7 bases.